What follows are 16 T cell receptor beta chains derived from one specimen sequenced in a study of T-cell reconstitution after alpha-beta-depleted transplantation in children. During its preparation, the TCRbeta library received unique molecular identifiers. TCRdb re-derived calls from the PCR reads in MiXCR, one entry per CDR3 protein. The sample includes hundreds of thousands of distinct CDR3 sequences, roughly 17% seen only once; the top ten take over 0.95%. Sequencing used PBMCs from the stem cell graft donor, obtained from the stem cell graft. All receptors come from a human donor who donated a stem cell graft to a child with acute myeloid leukemia.

This clonotype was detected ten times or more. J is TRBJ2-3 and V is TRBV20-1; 9 bases are a match to TRBD2. Trimming took 3 bases from V and 6 from J; bases not matched to a gene: 7. The CDR3 is made up of 14 amino acids. Germline lookup yields CDR1 DFQATT and CDR2 SNEGSKA (reference sequence). CDR3 sequence (DNA): TGCAGTGCTAGGCGGGGGGGGCGCGGGGATACGCAGTATTTT. Translated, it gives CSARRGGRGDTQYF.

This chain uses TRBV13 with TRBJ2-1; 9 nucleotides line up with TRBD2. Per the germline V gene, CDR1 is PRHDT and CDR2 is FYEKMQ (reference sequence). V lost 5 bases and J lost 6; bases outside the gene matches: 8. The CDR3 is made up of 15 amino acids. The CDR3 region has the DNA TGTGCCAGCAGCCCAGGGACTAGCAACGGCAATGAGCAGTTCTTC. Translation gives CASSPGTSNGNEQFF.

This chain connects TRBV7-9 to TRBJ1-1; D uncertain. The CDR3 is made up of 15 amino acids. Trimming took off 7 bases at V and 1 base at J, with 16 bases between the two ends. From germline, CDR1 is SEHNR and CDR2 FQNEAQ (reference sequence). The CDR3 nucleotides read TGTGCCAGCATCAAGGACGGTCACAGGAACACTGAAGCTTTCTTT. Its translation: CASIKDGHRNTEAFF.

In this sample, this clonotype turned up a few times. This chain links TRBV6-1 with TRBJ2-5; 9 nucleotides agree with TRBD2. Losses at the gene ends were 6 bases for V and 0 bases for J; bases not matched to a gene: 2. The germline gives CDR1 MNHNS, CDR2 SASEGT. This CDR3 is built from 14 residues. The CDR3 loop is CASSRLADQETQYF. The CDR3 DNA reads TGTGCCAGCAGCCGACTAGCGGACCAAGAGACCCAGTACTTC.

This clonotype was seen repeatedly, ten times or more. This chain uses TRBV20-1 with TRBJ1-1; D remains unclear. Germline CDR1 DFQATT, CDR2 SNEGSKA (reference sequence). The CDR3 runs 13 residues. The V end was cut by 0 bases, the J end by 5 bases, with 10 bases between. CDR3 protein: CSARDQRGTEAFF. Written as DNA, the CDR3 is TGCAGTGCTAGAGATCAACGGGGTACTGAAGCTTTCTTT.

This clonotype has a count of ten or more. J is TRBJ2-3 and V is TRBV6-5; 8 nucleotides line up with TRBD1. Germline CDR1 and CDR2: MNHEY and SVGAGI. V shed 4 bases and J 7 bases; nucleotides not matched to a gene: 10. The CDR3 runs 15 residues. The CDR3 spells CASSSTGALSNTQYF. CDR3 DNA: TGTGCCAGCAGTTCGACAGGGGCCCTCAGCAATACGCAGTATTTT.

This clonotype has ten or more counts. The CDR3, as DNA: TGCAGTGCTGAAGTGGTACTAGAGAGTGAGCAGTTCTTC. This encodes CSAEVVLESEQFF. The J gene is TRBJ2-1, the V gene TRBV20-1; TRBD2 might be the D (5 bases). The CDR3 totals 13 residues. V was clipped by 5 bases and J by 9 bases, with 17 bases between them. In germline, CDR1 is DFQATT, CDR2 SNEGSKA (reference sequence).

The sample holds many counts of this clonotype. V gene TRBV5-5 combines with J gene TRBJ2-2; tentative D call: TRBD2 (5 bases). The V end lost 4 bases, the J end lost 4 bases, and 8 bases lay between the germline ends. The germline CDR1 and CDR2 sequences are SGHKS and YYEKEE (reference sequence). CDR3 length equals 13 residues. The CDR3 coding sequence is TGTGCCAGCAGCAGCGGATCCACCGGGGAGCTGTTTTTT. Its translation: CASSSGSTGELFF.

This chain uses TRBV10-2 with TRBJ1-1, with D perhaps TRBD1 (6 bases). Deletions cut 2 bases from V and 8 bases from J, with 12 bases between. Germline CDR1 and CDR2: WSHSY and SAAADI. The CDR3 spans 13 residues. CDR3 residues: CASSEGGRVEAFF. In DNA, the CDR3 is TGCGCCAGCAGTGAGGGGGGCAGGGTGGAAGCTTTCTTT.

This clonotype has at least ten counts. The rearrangement joins TRBV20-1 to TRBJ1-2; D gene unclear. The length of the CDR3 is 12 residues. Germline CDR1 is DFQATT and CDR2 is SNEGSKA (reference sequence). The V end lost 7 bases, the J end lost 5 bases, and 14 bases lay between the germline ends. The CDR3 DNA reads TGCAGTGACAACCAGGCTGAGTATGGCTACACCTTC. Its protein is CSDNQAEYGYTF.

The V gene is TRBV28, the J gene TRBJ2-3; D call uncertain. This CDR3 has 16 amino acids. Germline CDR1 MDHEN, CDR2 SYDVKM. V lost 1 base and J lost 0, with 11 bases in between. CDR3 in DNA: TGTGCCAGCAGTTTATATACTCTTACTAGCACAGATACGCAGTATTTT. Protein sequence: CASSLYTLTSTDTQYF.

This clonotype was observed at least ten times. This chain uses TRBV5-6 with TRBJ2-7; TRBD1 aligns across 8 bases. The germline CDR1 and CDR2 sequences are SGHDT and YYEEEE. CDR3 size: 13 residues. V gave up 5 bases and J gave up 3 bases; unmatched junction bases: 4. For the CDR3, the DNA is TGTGCCAGCAGTCCGGGACAGGACTACGAGCAGTACGTC. Amino acids: CASSPGQDYEQYV.

This clonotype appeared a single time. The V call is TRBV5-4, the J call TRBJ1-5; possible D gene TRBD1, 6 bases. The CDR3 loop spans 15 amino acids. V gave up 0 bases and J gave up 14 bases, with 21 bases separating them. Looked up from germline, CDR1 is SGHNT and CDR2 is YYREEE (reference sequence). This chain's CDR3 is CASSLAIAGAPTEHF. The CDR3 DNA reads as TGTGCCAGCAGCTTGGCCATCGCAGGGGCCCCCACCGAGCATTTT. The whole variable domain, filled in from reference TRBV5-4 and TRBJ1-5, reads ETGVTQSPTHLIKTRGQQVTLRCSSQSGHNTVSWYQQALGQGPQFIFQYYREEENGRGNFPPRFSGLQFPNYSSELNVNALELDDSALYLCASSLAIAGAPTEHFGDGTRLSIL.

The chain recombines TRBV12-3 or TRBV12-4 with TRBJ2-3, with D tentatively TRBD2 (6 bases). V was shortened by 7 bases and J by 5 bases, with 13 bases between the two germline ends. The CDR3 is 13 residues long. The CDR3, as DNA: TGTGCCAGCACCTTCCGGGGAGGAGATACGCAGTATTTT. It encodes CASTFRGGDTQYF.

In its sample, this clonotype was seen many times. The rearrangement joins TRBV12-3 or TRBV12-4 to TRBJ1-2; tentatively, D is TRBD1 (5 bases). The CDR3 sequence is 14 residues long. The V gene lost 6 bases and the J gene lost 5 bases, with 16 bases spanning the gap. CDR3 DNA: TGTGCCAGCAGCCCCCCCCAGGGAGTTTATGGCTACACCTTC. Amino acid sequence: CASSPPQGVYGYTF.

This clonotype was seen ten or more times. The chain links TRBV6-5 to TRBJ1-6, with D possibly TRBD1 on 5 matching bases. The V and J ends lost 4 bases and 0 bases respectively, with 13 bases between them. CDR1 and CDR2 from the germline V gene are MNHEY and SVGAGI. The CDR3 is made up of 17 amino acids. CDR3 nucleotide sequence: TGTGCCAGCAGTTCCCGGGACCCTAGCTCCTATAATTCACCCCTCCACTTT. Translating it yields CASSSRDPSSYNSPLHF.